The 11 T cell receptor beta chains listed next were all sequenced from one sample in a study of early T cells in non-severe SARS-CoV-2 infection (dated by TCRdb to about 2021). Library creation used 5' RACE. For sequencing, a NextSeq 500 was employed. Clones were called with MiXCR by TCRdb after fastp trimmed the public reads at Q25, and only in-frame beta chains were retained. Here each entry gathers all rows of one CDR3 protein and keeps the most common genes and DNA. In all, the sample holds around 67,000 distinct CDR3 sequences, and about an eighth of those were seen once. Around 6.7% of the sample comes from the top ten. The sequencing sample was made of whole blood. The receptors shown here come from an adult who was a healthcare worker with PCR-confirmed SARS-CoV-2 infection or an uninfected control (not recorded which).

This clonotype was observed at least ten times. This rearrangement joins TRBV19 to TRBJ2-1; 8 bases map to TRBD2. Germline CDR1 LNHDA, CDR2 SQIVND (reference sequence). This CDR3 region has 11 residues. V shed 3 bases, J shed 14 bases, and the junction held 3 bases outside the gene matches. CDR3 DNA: TGTGCCAGTAGTATTGGGACTAGGGAGTTCTTC. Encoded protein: CASSIGTREFF.

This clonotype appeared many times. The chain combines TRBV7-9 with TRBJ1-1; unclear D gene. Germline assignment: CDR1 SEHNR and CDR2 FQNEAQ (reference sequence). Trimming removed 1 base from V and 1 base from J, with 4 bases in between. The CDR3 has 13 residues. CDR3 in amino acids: CASSLERNTEAFF. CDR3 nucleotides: TGTGCCAGCAGCTTAGAACGGAACACTGAAGCTTTCTTT.

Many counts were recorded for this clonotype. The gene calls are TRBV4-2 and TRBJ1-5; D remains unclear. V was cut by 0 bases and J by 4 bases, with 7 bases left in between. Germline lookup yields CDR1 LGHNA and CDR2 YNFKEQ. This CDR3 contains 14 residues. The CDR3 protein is CASSQDGVNQPQHF. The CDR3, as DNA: TGTGCCAGCAGCCAAGATGGAGTTAATCAGCCCCAGCATTTT.

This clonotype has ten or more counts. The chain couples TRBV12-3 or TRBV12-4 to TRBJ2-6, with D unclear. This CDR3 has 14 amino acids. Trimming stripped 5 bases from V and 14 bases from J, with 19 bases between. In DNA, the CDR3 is TGTGCCAGCAGTCCAACGGACCGAAAAAGGATCCTGACTTTC. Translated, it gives CASSPTDRKRILTF.

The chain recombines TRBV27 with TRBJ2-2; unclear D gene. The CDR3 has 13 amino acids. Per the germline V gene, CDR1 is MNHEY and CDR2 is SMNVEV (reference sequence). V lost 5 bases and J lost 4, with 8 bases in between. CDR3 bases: TGTGCCAGCAGTCCCCGGTTCACCGGGGAGCTGTTTTTT. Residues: CASSPRFTGELFF.

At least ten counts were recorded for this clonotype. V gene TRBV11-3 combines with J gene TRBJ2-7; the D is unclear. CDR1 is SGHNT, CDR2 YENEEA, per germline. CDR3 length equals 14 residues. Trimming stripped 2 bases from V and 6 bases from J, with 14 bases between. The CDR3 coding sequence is TGTGCCAGCAGCTTACTCACTCTTCCTGGCGAGCAGTACTTC. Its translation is CASSLLTLPGEQYF.

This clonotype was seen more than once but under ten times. CDR3 region: CAWSEGNRVDGYTF. The CDR3 DNA reads as TGTGCCTGGAGTGAGGGGAACCGGGTAGACGGCTACACCTTC. The chain couples TRBV30 to TRBJ1-2; weak D call: TRBD1 (5 bases). Trimming pared 1 base from V and 8 bases from J, leaving 17 bases between. The germline V gene encodes CDR1 GTSNPN and CDR2 SVGIG (reference sequence). The CDR3 length is 14 residues.

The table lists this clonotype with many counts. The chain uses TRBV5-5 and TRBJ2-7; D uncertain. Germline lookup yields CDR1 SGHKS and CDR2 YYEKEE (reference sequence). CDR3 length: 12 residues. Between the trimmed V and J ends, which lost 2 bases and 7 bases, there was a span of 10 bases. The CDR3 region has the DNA TGTGCCAGCAGCTTACCGAAAGGGGAGCAGTACTTC. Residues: CASSLPKGEQYF.

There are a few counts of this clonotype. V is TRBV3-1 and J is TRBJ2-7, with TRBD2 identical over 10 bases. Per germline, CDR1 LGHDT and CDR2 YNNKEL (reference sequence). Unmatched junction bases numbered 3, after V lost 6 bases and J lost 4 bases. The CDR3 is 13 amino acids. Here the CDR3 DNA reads TGTGCCAGCAGGAAAGCGGGAGGGTACGAGCAGTACTTC. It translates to CASRKAGGYEQYF.

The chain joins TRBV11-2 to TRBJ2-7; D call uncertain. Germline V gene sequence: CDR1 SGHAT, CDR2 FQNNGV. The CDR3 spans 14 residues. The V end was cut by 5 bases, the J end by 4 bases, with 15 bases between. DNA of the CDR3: TGTGCCAGCAGCCAAGACCAGGTTGAGTACGAGCAGTACTTC. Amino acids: CASSQDQVEYEQYF.

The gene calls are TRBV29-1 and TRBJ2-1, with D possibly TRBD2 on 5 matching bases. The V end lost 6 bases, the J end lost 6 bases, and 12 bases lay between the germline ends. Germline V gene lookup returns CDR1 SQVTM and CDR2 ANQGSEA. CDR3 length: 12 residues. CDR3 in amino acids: CSVRGLLNEQFF. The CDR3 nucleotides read TGCAGCGTGAGAGGACTTCTCAATGAGCAGTTCTTC.